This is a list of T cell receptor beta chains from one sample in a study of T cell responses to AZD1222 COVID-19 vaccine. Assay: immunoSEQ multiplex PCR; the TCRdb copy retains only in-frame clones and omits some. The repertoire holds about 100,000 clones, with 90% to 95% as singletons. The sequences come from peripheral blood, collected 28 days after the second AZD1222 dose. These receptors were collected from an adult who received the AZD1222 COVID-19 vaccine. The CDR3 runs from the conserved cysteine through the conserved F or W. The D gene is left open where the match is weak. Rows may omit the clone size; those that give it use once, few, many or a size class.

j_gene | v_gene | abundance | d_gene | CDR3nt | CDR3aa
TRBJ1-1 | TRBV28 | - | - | TGTGCCAGCAGTTTTGTCAGGGACACTGAAGCTTTCTTT | CASSFVRDTEAFF
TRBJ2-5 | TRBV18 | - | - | TGTGCCAGCTCACCGAATAGAGGGTACCAAGAGACCCAGTACTTC | CASSPNRGYQETQYF
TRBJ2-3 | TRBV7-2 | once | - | TGTGCCAGCAGCTCCCGGCAGGGCACAGATACGCAGTATTTT | CASSSRQGTDTQYF
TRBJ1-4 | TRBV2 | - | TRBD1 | TGTGCCAGCAGTGGGACCGGGACAGGGGTGGAAAAACTGTTTTTT | CASSGTGTGVEKLFF
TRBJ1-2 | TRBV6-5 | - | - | TGTGCCAGCAGTTACTCCGGACAGCTTAACTATGGCTACACCTTC | CASSYSGQLNYGYTF
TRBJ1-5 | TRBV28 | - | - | TGTGCCAGCAGGGGCGAGGTATCCGAAAATCAGCCCCAGCATTTT | CASRGEVSENQPQHF
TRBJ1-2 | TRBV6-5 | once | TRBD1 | TGTGCCAGCAGTCTCGGACAGGGTCTCCATGGCTACACCTTC | CASSLGQGLHGYTF
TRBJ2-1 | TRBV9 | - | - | TGTGCCAGCAGCCTCGGACCAAACAATGAGCAGTTCTTC | CASSLGPNNEQFF
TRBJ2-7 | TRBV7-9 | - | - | TGTGCCAGCAGCTTAAGACAGAGTTCCTACGAGCAGTACTTC | CASSLRQSSYEQYF
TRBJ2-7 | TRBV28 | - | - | TGTGCCAGCATAGGTCCACCAACCTACGAGCAGTACTTC | CASIGPPTYEQYF